This passage covers 19 T cell receptor beta chains from one sample sequenced in a study of blood T cell repertoires in COVID-19. The method was immunoSEQ multiplex PCR; TCRdb's version includes in-frame clones alone and lacks a portion of them. The table records over 35,000 clones, around nine tenths of them present only once. Material: peripheral blood. The receptors come from a human donor in a cohort sampled during active COVID-19.

The chain employs TRBV4-2 and TRBJ1-6; TRBD1 might be the D (5 bases). Germline CDR1 reads LGHNA; CDR2 reads YNFKEQ. The CDR3 runs 16 residues. V lost 0 bases to trimming and J lost 7 bases, with 13 bases between them. CDR3 bases: TGTGCCAGCAGCCAAGAACGCAGGGTAGGAAATTCACCCCTCCACTTT. Translating it yields CASSQERRVGNSPLHF.

The rearrangement joins TRBV29-1 to TRBJ1-4; possibly TRBD1 for D (6 bases). The CDR3 contains 14 residues. Germline CDR1 SQVTM, CDR2 ANQGSEA. V was cut by 2 bases and J by 5 bases, with 12 bases left in between. The DNA for the CDR3 is TGCAGCGTTGAACTACAGGGTCTAAATGAAAAACTGTTTTTT. Amino acids: CSVELQGLNEKLFF. The complete variable domain, with remaining parts taken from reference TRBV29-1 and TRBJ1-4, reads SAVISQKPSRDICQRGTSLTIQCQVDSQVTMMFWYRQQPGQSLTLIATANQGSEATYESGFVIDKFPISRPNLTFSTLTVSNMSPEDSSIYLCSVELQGLNEKLFFGSGTQLSVL.

V is TRBV2 and J is TRBJ1-2; 7 bases map to TRBD1. The CDR3 runs to 15 residues. Germline values: CDR1 SNHLY, CDR2 FYNNEI. The ends lost 0 bases at V and 2 bases at J; junction bases unmatched: 3. This CDR3 is CASSEAPGQNYGYTF. Here the CDR3 DNA reads TGTGCCAGCAGTGAAGCGCCGGGACAGAACTATGGCTACACCTTC.

CDR3 loop: CSTRDRATYNEQFF. The CDR3 DNA reads TGCAGCACTAGAGACAGGGCAACCTACAATGAGCAGTTCTTC. The chain recombines TRBV29-1 with TRBJ2-1, with 7 bases matching TRBD1. CDR3 length equals 14 residues. Germline values: CDR1 SQVTM, CDR2 ANQGSEA. Trimming removed 8 bases from V and 2 bases from J; junction bases left unmatched: 9.

The V and J genes are TRBV7-3 and TRBJ1-1; D gene ambiguous. Per germline, CDR1 SGHTA and CDR2 FQGTGA. V was cut by 5 bases and J by 3 bases, with 13 bases left in between. The CDR3 runs 14 residues. CDR3 amino acids: CASSPWVGDTEAFF. The CDR3 DNA reads as TGTGCCAGCAGCCCCTGGGTCGGGGACACTGAAGCTTTCTTT.

This clone was found a few times. DNA of the CDR3: TGTGCCAGCAGTGCGGGAATGGGGATAGGGGGTAATAATGAAAAACTGTTTTTT. Its translation is CASSAGMGIGGNNEKLFF. The rearrangement joins TRBV6-1 to TRBJ1-4, with a weak D call TRBD1 (6 bases). The CDR3 totals 18 residues. Germline values: CDR1 MNHNS, CDR2 SASEGT. The ends were cut back, 4 bases at V and 4 bases at J, with 22 bases in the middle.

The chain is built from TRBV6-2 or TRBV6-3 and TRBJ1-2; 9 nucleotides agree with TRBD1. This CDR3 contains 15 residues. Per germline, CDR1 MNHEY and CDR2 SVGEGT. Trimming took 2 bases from V and 6 from J; bases not matched to a gene: 7. In nucleotides, the CDR3 is TGTGCCAGCAGTTACAATGAGGGACAGGGTCATGGCTACACCTTC. This translates into CASSYNEGQGHGYTF.

The chain employs TRBV11-2 and TRBJ1-2; no definite D call. Germline V gene lookup returns CDR1 SGHAT and CDR2 FQNNGV. V was clipped by 5 bases and J by 4 bases, with 8 bases between them. This CDR3 has 12 amino acids. The CDR3 sequence: CASSKGSYGYTF. The CDR3 bases are TGTGCCAGCAGCAAAGGGAGCTATGGCTACACCTTC.

The genes are TRBV2 and TRBJ1-5; 10 bases align to TRBD1. Germline CDR1 and CDR2: SNHLY and FYNNEI. This CDR3 has 19 residues. V shed 7 bases and J 1 base; nucleotides not matched to a gene: 16. DNA for the CDR3: TGTGCCAGCACTTCGTCTCCGGGACAGGGGAGTTGGAGCAATCAGCCCCAGCATTTT. Its translation: CASTSSPGQGSWSNQPQHF.

The V and J genes are TRBV5-1 and TRBJ2-7; 12 nucleotides agree with TRBD2. Unmatched junction bases numbered 1, after V lost 0 bases and J lost 3 bases. The CDR3 totals 15 residues. CDR1 and CDR2 (germline): SGHRS, YFSETQ. The CDR3 reads CASSLGTSGDYEQYF. The CDR3 nucleotides are TGCGCCAGCAGCTTGGGGACTAGCGGGGACTACGAGCAGTACTTC.

V and J are TRBV5-1 and TRBJ2-1; 8 nucleotides align to TRBD1. The trim removed 7 bases at V and 1 base at J, leaving 4 bases unmatched. This CDR3 contains 14 residues. CDR1 is SGHRS and CDR2 is YFSETQ in the germline V gene. CDR3 sequence (DNA): TGCGCCAGCTCGACAGGGGCGTCCTACAATGAGCAGTTCTTC. Protein: CASSTGASYNEQFF. The full variable domain, in which reference TRBV5-1 and TRBJ2-1 provide the parts outside the CDR3, is KAGVTQTPRYLIKTRGQQVTLSCSPISGHRSVSWYQQTPGQGLQFLFEYFSETQRNKGNFPGRFSGRQFSNSRSEMNVSTLELGDSALYLCASSTGASYNEQFFGPGTRLTVL.

V is TRBV6-6 and J is TRBJ1-1; D is uncertain. V shed 2 bases and J shed 7 bases, with 5 bases lying between them. Germline V CDR1 and CDR2: MNHNY, SVGAGI (reference sequence). The CDR3 has 11 amino acids. The CDR3 bases are TGTGCCAGCAGTTACGTAAATGAAGCTTTCTTT. Amino acid sequence: CASSYVNEAFF.

This chain links TRBV20-1 with TRBJ1-5; 9 positions agree with TRBD1. The CDR3 loop spans 14 amino acids. The ends lost 3 bases at V and 7 bases at J; junction bases unmatched: 7. Looked up from germline, CDR1 is DFQATT and CDR2 is SNEGSKA (reference sequence). The CDR3 region is CSASSGTGKQPQHF. The CDR3 coding sequence is TGCAGTGCTAGTTCGGGGACAGGGAAGCAGCCCCAGCATTTT.

V gene TRBV27 combines with J gene TRBJ1-2, with D possibly matching TRBD1 (5 bases). From germline, CDR1 is MNHEY and CDR2 SMNVEV (reference sequence). This CDR3 has 13 amino acids. Trimming removed 5 bases from V and 5 bases from J, with 12 bases in between. This chain's CDR3 is CASSPPGGYGYTF. The CDR3 DNA is TGTGCCAGCAGTCCCCCCGGGGGTTATGGCTACACCTTC.

This chain links TRBV13 with TRBJ2-5; 8 bases match TRBD2. The germline V gene has CDR1 PRHDT and CDR2 FYEKMQ (reference sequence). Trimming took 5 bases from V and 5 from J; bases not matched to a gene: 13. The CDR3 extends over 16 amino acids. The DNA of the CDR3 is TGTGCCAGCAGCCTCGGCGCCAGGGCTAGCGGGGAGACCCAGTACTTC. It is translated as CASSLGARASGETQYF.

This clone has only a few counts. The CDR3 loop reads CASSPTGQGYGYTF. DNA of the CDR3: TGTGCCAGCAGCCCCACCGGACAGGGTTACGGCTACACCTTC. V usage is TRBV3-1 (or the pseudogene TRBV3-2) and J usage is TRBJ1-2; 8 bases map to TRBD1. CDR3 length: 14 amino acids. The germline V gene encodes CDR1 LGHDT and CDR2 YNNKEL (reference sequence). V lost 4 bases to trimming and J lost 8 bases; unmatched junction nucleotides: 9.

The V call is TRBV6-5, the J call TRBJ2-7; 7 nucleotides line up with TRBD2. V lost 0 bases and J lost 1; bases outside the gene matches: 3. Germline CDR1 is MNHEY and CDR2 is SVGAGI. The CDR3 consists of 15 residues. This CDR3 is CASSYSTGGSYEQYF. CDR3 nucleotides: TGTGCCAGCAGTTACTCGACGGGGGGATCCTACGAGCAGTACTTC.

The chain employs TRBV2 and TRBJ2-5; D may be TRBD2 (5 bases). Per germline, CDR1 SNHLY and CDR2 FYNNEI. The germline V and J ends were trimmed by 3 bases and 7 bases, with 12 bases remaining between them. CDR3 length equals 13 residues. For the CDR3, the DNA is TGTGCCAGCAGTGAGAGTCAAGAGGGGACCCAGTACTTC. Residues: CASSESQEGTQYF.

V usage is TRBV15 and J usage is TRBJ1-5, with D tentatively TRBD1 (6 bases). Germline CDR1 is LNHNV and CDR2 is YYDKDF (reference sequence). V lost 1 base and J 0 bases, leaving 13 bases between the germline ends. This CDR3 region has 17 residues. CDR3 sequence: CATSRGGLLNSNQPQHF. CDR3 sequence (DNA): TGTGCCACCAGCAGAGGGGGGCTGTTGAATAGCAATCAGCCCCAGCATTTT. The full variable domain, in which reference TRBV15 and TRBJ1-5 provide the parts outside the CDR3, is DAMVIQNPRYQVTQFGKPVTLSCSQTLNHNVMYWYQQKSSQAPKLLFHYYDKDFNNEADTPDNFQSRRPNTSFCFLDIRSPGLGDTAMYLCATSRGGLLNSNQPQHFGDGTRLSIL.